One sample yielded the 13 T cell receptor beta chains listed below, sequenced in a study of neurological immune-mediated disorders. TCRdb re-called the 5' RACE reads through MiXCR, storing one row per CDR3 protein. The data hold 40,000 to 60,000 distinct CDR3 sequences, with around 3.1% observed a single time. The specimen sequenced was PBMCs. Receptors originate from a man aged 40-50 years with multiple sclerosis.

This clonotype was counted at least ten times. The rearrangement uses TRBV13 and TRBJ2-7, with D unclear. V lost 7 bases and J lost 0, with 13 bases in between. Per germline, CDR1 PRHDT and CDR2 FYEKMQ (reference sequence). This CDR3 region has 14 residues. The CDR3, as DNA: TGTGCCAGCACTCCCGGTGGGGTCTCCTACGAGCAGTACTTC. It specifies CASTPGGVSYEQYF.

This clonotype came up many times. The rearrangement joins TRBV7-8 to TRBJ2-3, with TRBD1 matching 9 bases. This CDR3 contains 18 residues. Trimming took 3 bases from V and 5 from J; bases not matched to a gene: 15. From germline, CDR1 is SGHVS and CDR2 FQNEAQ. CDR3 loop: CASSFTSSGQGRGDTQYF. For the CDR3, the DNA is TGTGCCAGCAGCTTTACGTCGAGTGGACAGGGGAGAGGAGATACGCAGTATTTT.

This clonotype appeared a few times. Given a much more abundant clone one base away, this may be a read error. Since the CDR3 does not end with the conserved phenylalanine or tryptophan, this likely comes from a read error. The V gene is TRBV6-5, the J gene TRBJ2-7; TRBD1 agrees at 11 bases. V lost 2 bases and J lost 3; bases outside the gene matches: 3. This CDR3 region has 15 residues. CDR1 and CDR2 from the germline V gene are MNHEY and SVGAGI. CDR3 DNA sequence: TGTGCCAGCAGTTACGGGACAGGGGGGTTCTACGAGCAGTACTGC. This translates into CASSYGTGGFYEQYC.

This clonotype was seen at least ten times. This chain connects TRBV24-1 to TRBJ2-7; unclear D gene. Trimming removed 4 bases from V and 2 bases from J, with 2 bases in between. CDR1 and CDR2 from the germline V gene are KGHDR and SFDVKD. CDR3 size: 11 residues. CDR3 in amino acids: CATSDTYEQYF. The DNA of the CDR3 is TGTGCCACCAGTGACACCTACGAGCAGTACTTC.

This clonotype was picked up many times. The rearrangement links TRBV5-1 to TRBJ2-1; 9 bases fit TRBD1. Germline trimming cut 3 bases from V and 4 bases from J; bases unmatched to any gene: 5. Per the germline V gene, CDR1 is SGHRS and CDR2 is YFSETQ. CDR3 length: 15 amino acids. CDR3 protein: CASSWGTGKYNEQFF. CDR3 coding DNA: TGCGCCAGCAGCTGGGGGACAGGGAAATACAATGAGCAGTTCTTC.

This clonotype has at least ten counts. The rearrangement joins TRBV20-1 to TRBJ1-5; D possibly corresponds to TRBD1 (6 bases). CDR1 and CDR2 (germline): DFQATT, SNEGSKA (reference sequence). The V gene lost 2 bases and the J gene lost 3 bases, with 14 bases spanning the gap. CDR3 size: 15 residues. The CDR3 nucleotides read TGCAGTGCTAGATACCCCGGGACATTCAATCAGCCCCAGCATTTT. This codes for CSARYPGTFNQPQHF.

This clonotype has just a few counts. The V gene is TRBV29-1, the J gene TRBJ1-2, with a weak D call TRBD1 (5 bases). V was pared by 6 bases and J by 0 bases, with 14 bases between. Germline V gene sequence: CDR1 SQVTM, CDR2 ANQGSEA. This CDR3 region has 14 residues. CDR3 nucleotide sequence: TGCAGCGTCCCAGTCCTGGGGCCTAACTATGGCTACACCTTC. The encoded protein is CSVPVLGPNYGYTF.

This clonotype has a count of ten or more. This rearrangement joins TRBV3-1 to TRBJ1-2; possible D gene TRBD1, 6 bases. Germline CDR1 is LGHDT and CDR2 is YNNKEL (reference sequence). The CDR3 covers 14 residues. Trimming pared 0 bases from V and 6 bases from J, leaving 11 bases between. As DNA, the CDR3 is TGTGCCAGCAGCCAAGAGGGGGGGCTGAATGGCTACACCTTC. Translation gives CASSQEGGLNGYTF.

In this sample, this clonotype turned up many times. V and J are TRBV10-1 and TRBJ1-4; maybe TRBD1 (6 bases). The CDR3 is 20 amino acids. Germline V lookup: CDR1 WNHNN, CDR2 SYGVQD (reference sequence). V was shortened by 8 bases and J by 0 bases, with 28 bases between the two germline ends. The CDR3 sequence: CASHRRIPGEGPTTNEKLFF. The CDR3 DNA reads as TGCGCCAGCCATAGGCGTATCCCAGGGGAAGGGCCTACAACTAATGAAAAACTGTTTTTT.

Worth noting for this clonotype: One junction end disagrees with the germline gene, perhaps due to a read error. V is TRBV5-1 and J is TRBJ1-5; possibly TRBD1 for D (5 bases). Germline V gene sequence: CDR1 SGHRS, CDR2 YFSETQ. The CDR3 has 17 residues. The CDR3 DNA follows: TGCGCCAGCAGCAGAGGACGGGACCGAAAAAGTAATCAGCCCCAGAATTTT. This encodes CASSRGRDRKSNQPQNF.

This clonotype appeared many times. The chain combines TRBV4-1 with TRBJ1-2, with 7 bases lining up with TRBD1. J was trimmed by 7 bases and V by 3 bases; bases with no gene match: 8. The CDR3 sequence is 14 residues long. The V gene's germline CDR1 is MGHRA and CDR2 YSYEKL. The CDR3 loop reads CASSQPEGAGGYTF. CDR3 DNA sequence: TGCGCCAGCAGCCAGCCCGAGGGGGCCGGTGGCTACACCTTC.

This clonotype was counted ten times or more. This chain links TRBV10-3 with TRBJ2-7; maybe TRBD1 (6 bases). CDR1 and CDR2 (germline): ENHRY, SYGVKD. The CDR3 extends over 14 amino acids. V was shortened by 10 bases and J by 3 bases, with 19 bases between the two germline ends. DNA for the CDR3: TGTGCCACGCAAGACCGGGACACACTCTACGAGCAGTACTTC. Translation gives CATQDRDTLYEQYF.

This clonotype was observed at least ten times. The V call is TRBV5-1, the J call TRBJ2-3, with D hard to call. V was trimmed by 0 bases and J by 4 bases, leaving 12 bases between them. CDR1 and CDR2 from the germline V gene are SGHRS and YFSETQ. This CDR3 has 15 residues. The CDR3 sequence: CASSLEGKNSDTQYF. In nucleotides, the CDR3 is TGCGCCAGCAGCTTGGAGGGTAAGAACTCAGATACGCAGTATTTT.